This passage covers 6 T cell receptor beta chains from one sample sequenced in a study of regulatory T cells in long-lasting Graves disease. Time point in this sample: newly diagnosed GD, antithyroid drugs for less than 3 months. RNA extracted from PBMCs served as the sequencing template. Combining iRepertoire HTBI primers with Arm-PCR of CDR3 regions, the authors built TCR beta libraries. TCRdb used MiXCR to reprocess the multiplex PCR reads, holding one entry per CDR3 protein. The data show approximately 400,000 distinct CDR3 sequences, about a sixth seen once. Sample: peripheral blood mononuclear cells (PBMCs), taken at new diagnosis, from a patient treated with antithyroid drugs. Receptor source: a female donor with Graves disease.

This clonotype occurred many times. The chain is built from TRBV7-9 and TRBJ2-7; tentative D call: TRBD2 (5 bases). V was shortened by 5 bases and J by 1 base, with 12 bases between the two germline ends. This CDR3 region has 14 residues. The germline gives CDR1 SEHNR, CDR2 FQNEAQ (reference sequence). The CDR3 DNA follows: TGTGCCAGCAGCGGGGAGCAACTTTCCTACGAGCAGTACTTC. Its protein product is CASSGEQLSYEQYF.

This clonotype was seen repeatedly, ten times or more. V usage is TRBV4-1 and J usage is TRBJ2-7; possible D gene TRBD1, 6 bases. The CDR3 runs 13 residues. CDR1 MGHRA and CDR2 YSYEKL come from the germline V gene. Trimming left V 2 bases short and J 6 bases short, with 11 bases between. CDR3 in amino acids: CASSQLQGIEQYF. The CDR3, as DNA: TGCGCCAGCAGCCAACTACAGGGTATCGAGCAGTACTTC.

The V gene is TRBV4-2, the J gene TRBJ1-1; tentative D call: TRBD1 (5 bases). V was trimmed by 0 bases and J by 8 bases, leaving 13 bases between them. The CDR3 runs 14 residues. Germline V lookup: CDR1 LGHNA, CDR2 YNFKEQ. The CDR3 DNA sequence: TGTGCCAGCAGCCAAGATGCGGGGCCCTCGGAAGCTTTCTTT. Its translation is CASSQDAGPSEAFF.

This clonotype was detected only a few times. The chain links TRBV7-9 to TRBJ2-7; D ambiguous. CDR1 is SEHNR, CDR2 FQNEAQ, per germline (reference sequence). The CDR3 consists of 14 residues. V was cut by 3 bases and J by 2 bases, with 11 bases left in between. The CDR3 region has the DNA TGTGCCAGCAGCTTGACTCAGAACCCCTACGAGCAGTACTTC. It translates to CASSLTQNPYEQYF.

This clonotype was found many times. This rearrangement joins TRBV6-1 to TRBJ1-1; perhaps TRBD1 as D (6 bases). V was pared by 3 bases and J by 6 bases, with 14 bases between. Germline V CDR1 and CDR2: MNHNS, SASEGT. The CDR3 is made up of 14 amino acids. The CDR3 loop reads CASSDLQGNAEAFF. CDR3 DNA sequence: TGTGCCAGCAGTGACCTACAGGGAAACGCTGAAGCTTTCTTT.

Many counts were recorded for this clonotype. This rearrangement joins TRBV7-2 to TRBJ2-7; 7 bases align to TRBD2. The CDR3 spans 15 residues. V shed 5 bases, J shed 4 bases, and the junction held 11 bases outside the gene matches. CDR1 and CDR2 (germline): SGHTA, FQGNSA. CDR3 protein: CASSPEWGEGYEQYF. CDR3 nucleotides: TGTGCCAGCAGCCCCGAGTGGGGGGAGGGGTACGAGCAGTACTTC.